This TCR beta chain was sequenced for a study of CD8+ T cells in alopecia areata. Study-wide findings and caveats: Possibly because of HLA-related factors, TCR sharing was less clear across patients than in mice.

Both peripheral blood and punch biopsies of lesional scalp skin were obtained from patients who had alopecia areata. RNA was extracted and reverse transcribed into cDNA as the sequencing template. Clones were read by immunoSEQ multiplex PCR, and TCRdb kept only the in-frame ones, dropping some. Of about 180,000 clones detected, less than 75% appear once; the ten largest clones hold about 10%. Turning to this clone: As yet, its antigen is unknown.

Germline V gene data show CDR1 as LGHNT and CDR2 as FRNRAP. The CDR3 is made up of 13 amino acids. V lost 6 bases and J lost 1, with 9 bases in between. The sequence derives from a human donor with alopecia areata. The V and J genes are TRBV12-5 and TRBJ1-2; D may be TRBD1 (6 bases). Specimen: CD8+ T cells sorted from blood, collected at week 0. Here the CDR3 DNA reads TGTGCTAGTGGGCTACAGGGTAACTATGGCTACACCTTC. Translated, it gives CASGLQGNYGYTF.